This T cell receptor (beta chain) was found in a study of T-cell memory formation after mild COVID-19. At the level of the study: The study found TCR clusters largely donor specific.

General study points: Day 15 to 85 contracting clones showed balanced CD4/CD8; later expanders leaned CD4+.

The CDR3 has 14 residues. V lost 1 base to trimming and J lost 4 bases, with 10 bases between them. CDR1 and CDR2 (germline): LNHDA, SQIVND (reference sequence). TCR alpha and TCR beta cDNA libraries carrying sample barcodes and UMIs came from 5'RACE with constant-segment primers. One entry per CDR3 protein, called by TCRdb with MiXCR from the 5' RACE reads. The repertoire holds 390,000 or so distinct CDR3 sequences, with 16% as singletons. Concerning this clonotype itself: Antigen specificity is unknown.

V is TRBV19 and J is TRBJ2-5; possible D gene TRBD2, 5 bases. This clonotype was sampled from a man aged 18 to 30 who had mild COVID-19 (a few samples of this study predate the infection). Cell type and time point are not known. Input material: PBMCs or a T cell subset sorted from them (not recorded which). The chain's CDR3 is CASSIGRAGETQYF. The DNA for the CDR3 is TGTGCCAGTAGTATAGGCCGGGCGGGAGAGACCCAGTACTTC. The full variable domain, rest sourced from reference TRBV19 and TRBJ2-5, is DGGITQSPKYLFRKEGQNVTLSCEQNLNHDAMYWYRQDPGQGLRLIYYSQIVNDFQKGDIAEGYSVSREKKESFPLTVTSAQKNPTAFYLCASSIGRAGETQYFGPGTRLLVL.